Below, one T cell receptor (beta chain) is given with its context. Profiling relied on immunoSEQ multiplex PCR, and the TCRdb table lists in-frame clones only, not all of them. The sample records more than 150,000 clones, approximately 87% being singletons. This sample is drawn from a study of blood T cell repertoires in COVID-19. The wider study: Acute-phase and convalescent COVID-19 samples originated in the United States, Italy and Spain.

The V and J ends lost 5 bases and 5 bases, in that order; junction bases with no gene match: 6. This CDR3 is built from 15 residues. In germline, CDR1 is SGHTA, CDR2 FQGNSA. The clonotype was recovered from a woman between 70 and 85 years old with COVID-19, enrolled during active disease. The specimen was peripheral blood. The genes are TRBV7-2 and TRBJ2-1; 10 bases agree with TRBD1. CDR3 amino acids: CASSPDRGRDNEQFF. The CDR3, as DNA: TGTGCCAGCAGCCCGGACAGGGGGAGAGACAATGAGCAGTTCTTC.